Below are 20 T cell receptor beta chains sequenced from a single sample in a study of radiotherapy plus CTLA-4 blockade in lung cancer. Here immunoSEQ multiplex PCR was the method, and the copy in TCRdb shows in-frame clones only, minus some. The sample lists about 28,000 clones, approximately 80% seen once, with 16% in the top ten. The sequencing here drew on peripheral blood, taken from a patient treated with radiotherapy plus ipilimumab. These receptors were taken from a human donor with non-small cell lung cancer that progressed on radiotherapy plus ipilimumab.

In DNA, the CDR3 is TGCGCCAGCAGCCAAGATTTCGGAGAGAGGAAGAACCTCGGTGGCTACACCTTC. It encodes CASSQDFGERKNLGGYTF. The chain uses TRBV4-3 and TRBJ1-2; D unclear. Germline V gives CDR1 LGHNA, CDR2 YSLEER. CDR3 length: 18 residues. Deletions cut 0 bases from V and 7 bases from J, with 24 bases between.

This clone is a singleton in its sample. The chain joins TRBV7-2 to TRBJ2-7; 10 bases line up with TRBD1. Unmatched junction bases numbered 5, after V lost 5 bases and J lost 4 bases. The CDR3 contains 14 residues. The germline V gene has CDR1 SGHTA and CDR2 FQGNSA. This CDR3 reads CASSGTGVGYEQYF. The CDR3 nucleotides read TGTGCCAGCAGCGGGACAGGGGTCGGGTACGAGCAGTACTTC. The entire variable domain, with the rest obtained from reference TRBV7-2 and TRBJ2-7, is as follows: GAGVSQSPSNKVTEKGKDVELRCDPISGHTALYWYRQSLGQGLEFLIYFQGNSAPDKSGLPSDRFSAERTGGSVSTLTIQRTQQEDSAVYLCASSGTGVGYEQYFGPGTRLTVT.

The rearrangement links TRBV5-4 to TRBJ1-1; 9 bases map to TRBD1. Germline-derived CDR1 and CDR2 are SGHNT and YYREEE (reference sequence). The ends lost 3 bases at V and 4 bases at J; junction bases unmatched: 7. The CDR3 consists of 15 residues. The CDR3 DNA is TGTGCCAGCAGCTCCCGGGACAGGGTTTCCACTGAAGCTTTCTTT. It is translated as CASSSRDRVSTEAFF.

The chain is built from TRBV5-4 and TRBJ2-1; D unclear. The CDR3 contains 12 residues. With 4 bases removed from V and 5 bases from J, the gap between germline ends came to 7 bases. The germline V gene has CDR1 SGHNT and CDR2 YYREEE (reference sequence). This CDR3 reads CASSRPNNEQFF. CDR3 DNA sequence: TGTGCCAGCAGCAGGCCCAACAATGAGCAGTTCTTC.

The gene calls are TRBV9 and TRBJ2-1, with D perhaps being TRBD1 or TRBD2 (7 bases each). The CDR3 length is 14 residues. The V end was cut by 4 bases, the J end by 5 bases, with 13 bases between. Germline lookup yields CDR1 SGDLS and CDR2 YYNGEE. In DNA, the CDR3 is TGTGCCAGCAGCCCCCAGGGGGGGAACAATGAGCAGTTCTTC. It yields the protein CASSPQGGNNEQFF.

V usage is TRBV5-4 and J usage is TRBJ2-2; 9 nucleotides line up with TRBD2. The CDR3 has 15 residues. CDR1 and CDR2 from the germline V gene are SGHNT and YYREEE (reference sequence). Unmatched junction bases numbered 3, after V lost 1 base and J lost 5 bases. CDR3 sequence reads: CASSLSSGGTGELFF. As DNA, the CDR3 is TGTGCCAGCAGCTTGTCAAGCGGGGGGACCGGGGAGCTGTTTTTT.

The chain joins TRBV7-3 to TRBJ1-1; 9 bases are a match to TRBD1. The CDR3 runs to 15 residues. V was clipped by 0 bases and J by 7 bases; unmatched bases: 6. Germline CDR1 reads SGHTA; CDR2 reads FQGTGA. CDR3 in amino acids: CASSLTGQGVGEAFF. For the CDR3, the DNA is TGTGCCAGCAGCTTAACGGGACAGGGCGTTGGTGAAGCTTTCTTT.

The rearrangement links TRBV7-9 to TRBJ1-1; D is perhaps TRBD1 (6 bases). Germline-derived CDR1 and CDR2 are SEHNR and FQNEAQ (reference sequence). The CDR3 consists of 14 residues. Between the trimmed V and J ends, which lost 1 base and 4 bases, there was a span of 10 bases. The CDR3 DNA reads TGTGCCAGCAGCTTAGAAGGGGGTACCACTGAAGCTTTCTTT. It encodes CASSLEGGTTEAFF.

V usage is TRBV4-3 and J usage is TRBJ2-7; D is perhaps TRBD1 (5 bases). The CDR3 is 15 residues long. Germline lookup yields CDR1 LGHNA and CDR2 YSLEER. V lost 0 bases, J lost 3 bases, and 12 bases lay in between. CDR3 in DNA: TGCGCCAGCAGCCAAGATCGTGCCCAGGGCTACGAGCAGTACTTC. Its translation is CASSQDRAQGYEQYF.

This sequence joins TRBV9 and TRBJ2-3; 10 bases align to TRBD1. Germline V gives CDR1 SGDLS, CDR2 YYNGEE. Trimming removed 4 bases from V and 5 bases from J; junction bases left unmatched: 7. The CDR3 is made up of 15 amino acids. The CDR3 nucleotides read TGTGCCAGCAGCCCTCGACAGGGGGCAGGAGATACGCAGTATTTT. Residues: CASSPRQGAGDTQYF.

The gene calls are TRBV4-2 and TRBJ1-1, with no clear D. Looked up from germline, CDR1 is LGHNA and CDR2 is YNFKEQ. Trimming shortened V by 1 base and J by 4 bases, and 13 bases separated the two germline ends. The CDR3 runs 15 residues. The CDR3 DNA reads as TGTGCCAGCAGCCAAGTGACACACCCCAGCACTGAAGCTTTCTTT. The encoded protein is CASSQVTHPSTEAFF.

This sequence joins TRBV5-1 and TRBJ1-4; D may be TRBD1 (6 bases). CDR3 length: 15 amino acids. Germline assignment: CDR1 SGHRS and CDR2 YFSETQ. V was shortened by 2 bases and J by 8 bases, with 16 bases between the two germline ends. As DNA, the CDR3 is TGCGCCAGCAGCTTTGGGGCCGGGGGCCGGGAAAAACTGTTTTTT. As protein: CASSFGAGGREKLFF.

This chain connects TRBV6-5 to TRBJ1-6; D not resolved. Trimming took 0 bases from V and 7 from J, leaving 7 bases between them. The CDR3 is made up of 14 amino acids. CDR1 is MNHEY and CDR2 is SVGAGI in the germline V gene. In nucleotides, the CDR3 is TGTGCCAGCAGTTACTCCGGGAAGAATTCACCCCTCCACTTT. Protein: CASSYSGKNSPLHF.

The V and J genes are TRBV5-1 and TRBJ1-1; D might be TRBD1 (5 bases). Germline CDR1 is SGHRS and CDR2 is YFSETQ. Trimming stripped 4 bases from V and 5 bases from J, with 15 bases between. The CDR3 is 14 amino acids. The CDR3 DNA is TGCGCCAGCAGCCTTGGGACCTCGGGGACTGAAGCTTTCTTT. Translation gives CASSLGTSGTEAFF.

J is TRBJ2-7 and V is TRBV4-2, with D perhaps given as TRBD1 or TRBD2 (5 bases each). V was clipped by 8 bases and J by 2 bases, with 7 bases between them. Per germline, CDR1 LGHNA and CDR2 YNFKEQ. The CDR3 has 11 amino acids. CDR3 DNA: TGTGCCAGCGGGACCCCCTACGAGCAGTACTTC. This encodes CASGTPYEQYF.

This clone was recorded only once. The chain recombines TRBV19 with TRBJ2-1; TRBD1 or TRBD2 may be the D gene (5 bases each). CDR1 LNHDA and CDR2 SQIVND come from the germline V gene (reference sequence). This CDR3 region has 16 residues. V lost 1 base to trimming and J lost 8 bases, with 18 bases between them. The CDR3 region has the DNA TGTGCCAGTAGTATAGGGAAGGGGAGACGGATCGATGAGCAGTTCTTC. This gives the protein CASSIGKGRRIDEQFF. The full variable domain, its missing parts supplied by reference TRBV19 and TRBJ2-1, is DGGITQSPKYLFRKEGQNVTLSCEQNLNHDAMYWYRQDPGQGLRLIYYSQIVNDFQKGDIAEGYSVSREKKESFPLTVTSAQKNPTAFYLCASSIGKGRRIDEQFFGPGTRLTVL.

This chain connects TRBV2 to TRBJ2-1; 8 nucleotides align to TRBD2. Trimming cost V 2 bases and J 0 bases; bases outside gene matches: 3. The CDR3 is 16 amino acids. Germline V gene data show CDR1 as SNHLY and CDR2 as FYNNEI. The CDR3 reads CASSESSGLSYNEQFF. CDR3 in DNA: TGTGCCAGCAGTGAATCTAGCGGGCTCTCCTACAATGAGCAGTTCTTC. The full variable domain, with the rest looked up from reference TRBV2 and TRBJ2-1, is EPEVTQTPSHQVTQMGQEVILRCVPISNHLYFYWYRQILGQKVEFLVSFYNNEISEKSEIFDDQFSVERPDGSNFTLKIRSTKLEDSAMYFCASSESSGLSYNEQFFGPGTRLTVL.

The V and J genes are TRBV4-1 and TRBJ2-7, with a weak D call TRBD2 (6 bases). The CDR3 extends over 14 amino acids. Trimming took 8 bases from V and 5 from J, leaving 19 bases between them. Per the germline V gene, CDR1 is MGHRA and CDR2 is YSYEKL. The CDR3 is CASSRSLVADEQYF. The CDR3, as DNA: TGCGCCAGCTCCAGGTCCTTGGTAGCGGACGAGCAGTACTTC.

This chain uses TRBV5-1 with TRBJ2-2; D call uncertain. CDR1 is SGHRS, CDR2 YFSETQ, per germline. V was clipped by 1 base and J by 5 bases, with 9 bases between them. The CDR3 totals 14 residues. The DNA of the CDR3 is TGCGCCAGCAGCTTGAAGGTGGGGACCGGGGAGCTGTTTTTT. Encoded protein: CASSLKVGTGELFF.

The chain combines TRBV10-3 with TRBJ2-1; TRBD2 aligns across 10 bases. The CDR3 loop spans 16 amino acids. J was trimmed by 8 bases and V by 6 bases; bases with no gene match: 13. Germline CDR1 and CDR2: ENHRY and SYGVKD. For the CDR3, the DNA is TGTGCCATCAGACCGACCCTACTAGCGGGAAGCGATGAGCAGTTCTTC. It translates to CAIRPTLLAGSDEQFF.